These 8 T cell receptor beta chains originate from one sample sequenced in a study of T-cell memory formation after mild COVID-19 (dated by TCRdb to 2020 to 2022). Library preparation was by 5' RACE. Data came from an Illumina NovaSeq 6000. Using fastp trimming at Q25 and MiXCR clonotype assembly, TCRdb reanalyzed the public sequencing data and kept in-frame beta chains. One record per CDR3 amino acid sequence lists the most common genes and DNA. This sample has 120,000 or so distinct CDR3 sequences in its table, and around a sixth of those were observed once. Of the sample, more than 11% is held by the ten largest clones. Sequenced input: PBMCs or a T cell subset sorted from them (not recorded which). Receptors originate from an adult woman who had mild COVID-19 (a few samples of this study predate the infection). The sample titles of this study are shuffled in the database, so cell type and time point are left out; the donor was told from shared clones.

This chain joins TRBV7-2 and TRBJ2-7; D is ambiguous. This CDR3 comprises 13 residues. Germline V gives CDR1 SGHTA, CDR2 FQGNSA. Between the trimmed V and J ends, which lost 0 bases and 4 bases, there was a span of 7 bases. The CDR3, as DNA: TGTGCCAGCAGCTTAGCCTTGTGGTACGAGCAGTACTTC. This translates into CASSLALWYEQYF.

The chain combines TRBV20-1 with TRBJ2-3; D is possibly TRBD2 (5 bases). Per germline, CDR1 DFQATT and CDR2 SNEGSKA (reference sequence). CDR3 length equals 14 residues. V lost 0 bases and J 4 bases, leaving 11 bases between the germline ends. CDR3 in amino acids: CSARDPRVPDTQYF. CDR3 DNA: TGCAGTGCTAGAGATCCGCGGGTCCCAGATACGCAGTATTTT.

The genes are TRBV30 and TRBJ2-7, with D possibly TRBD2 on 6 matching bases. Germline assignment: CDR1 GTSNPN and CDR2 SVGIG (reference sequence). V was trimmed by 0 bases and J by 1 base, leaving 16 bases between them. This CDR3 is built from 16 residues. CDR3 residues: CAWSVGRYRESYEQYF. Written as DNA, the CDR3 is TGTGCCTGGAGTGTAGGGAGGTATCGGGAGTCCTACGAGCAGTACTTC.

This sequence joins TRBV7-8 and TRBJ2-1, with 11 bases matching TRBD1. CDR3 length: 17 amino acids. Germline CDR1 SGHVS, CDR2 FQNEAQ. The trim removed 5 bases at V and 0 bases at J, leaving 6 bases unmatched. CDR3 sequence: CASSIGQGAVSYNEQFF. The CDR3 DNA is TGTGCCAGCAGCATTGGACAGGGGGCAGTCTCCTACAATGAGCAGTTCTTC. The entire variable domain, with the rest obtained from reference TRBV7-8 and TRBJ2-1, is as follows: GAGVSQSPRYKVAKRGQDVALRCDPISGHVSLFWYQQALGQGPEFLTYFQNEAQLDKSGLPSDRFFAERPEGSVSTLKIQRTQQEDSAVYLCASSIGQGAVSYNEQFFGPGTRLTVL.

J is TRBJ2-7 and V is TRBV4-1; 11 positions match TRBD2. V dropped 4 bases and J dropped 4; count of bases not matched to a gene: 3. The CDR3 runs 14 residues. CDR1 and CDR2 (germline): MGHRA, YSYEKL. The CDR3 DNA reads TGCGCCAGCAGCCGACTAGCGGGGTTATACGAGCAGTACTTC. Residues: CASSRLAGLYEQYF.

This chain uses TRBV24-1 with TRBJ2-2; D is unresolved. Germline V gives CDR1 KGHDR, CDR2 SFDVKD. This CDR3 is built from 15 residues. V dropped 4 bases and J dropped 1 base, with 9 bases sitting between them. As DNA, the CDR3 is TGTGCCACCAGTGACCCGCGACAGAACACCGGGGAGCTGTTTTTT. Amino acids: CATSDPRQNTGELFF.

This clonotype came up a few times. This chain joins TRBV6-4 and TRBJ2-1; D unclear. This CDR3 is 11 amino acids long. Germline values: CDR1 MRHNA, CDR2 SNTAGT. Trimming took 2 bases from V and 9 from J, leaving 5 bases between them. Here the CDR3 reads CASSDMGEQFF. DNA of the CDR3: TGTGCCAGCAGTGACATGGGTGAGCAGTTCTTC.

This CDR3 is CSARTSGYNEQFF. The CDR3 region has the DNA TGCAGTGCCAGGACTAGCGGCTACAATGAGCAGTTCTTC. The chain joins TRBV20-1 to TRBJ2-1; 10 bases agree with TRBD2. Looked up from germline, CDR1 is DFQATT and CDR2 is SNEGSKA (reference sequence). V was pared by 6 bases and J by 3 bases, with 2 bases of the junction left unmatched. The CDR3 consists of 13 residues.